This T cell receptor (beta chain) is from a study of cytomegalovirus exposure and HLA in healthy donors. Assay used: immunoSEQ multiplex PCR; TCRdb lists only in-frame clones, some missing. The sample lists approximately 150,000 clones; about 91% were seen once. This clonotype was obtained from a man aged 18-30 years in good health and CMV-seropositive. The sequenced sample consisted of PBMCs.

The CDR3 loop reads CASSQRGGQMNTEAFF. In nucleotides, the CDR3 is TGCGCCAGCAGCCAAAGAGGGGGACAGATGAACACTGAAGCTTTCTTT. The chain joins TRBV4-1 to TRBJ1-1; 7 bases are shared with TRBD1. The CDR3 consists of 16 residues. V shed 2 bases and J 0 bases; nucleotides not matched to a gene: 6. The V gene's germline CDR1 is MGHRA and CDR2 YSYEKL.